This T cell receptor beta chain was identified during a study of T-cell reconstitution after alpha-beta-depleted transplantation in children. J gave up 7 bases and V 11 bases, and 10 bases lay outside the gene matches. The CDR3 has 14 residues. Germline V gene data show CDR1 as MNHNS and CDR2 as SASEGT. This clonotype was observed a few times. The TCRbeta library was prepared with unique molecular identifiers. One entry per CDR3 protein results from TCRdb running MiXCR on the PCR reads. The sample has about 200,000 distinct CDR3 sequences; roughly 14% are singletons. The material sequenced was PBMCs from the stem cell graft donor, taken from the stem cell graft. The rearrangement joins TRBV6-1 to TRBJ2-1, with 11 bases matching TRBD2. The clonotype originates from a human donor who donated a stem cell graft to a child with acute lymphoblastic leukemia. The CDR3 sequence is CAARIAGGRNEQFF. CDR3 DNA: TGTGCCGCGAGGATAGCGGGAGGGCGGAATGAGCAGTTCTTC.